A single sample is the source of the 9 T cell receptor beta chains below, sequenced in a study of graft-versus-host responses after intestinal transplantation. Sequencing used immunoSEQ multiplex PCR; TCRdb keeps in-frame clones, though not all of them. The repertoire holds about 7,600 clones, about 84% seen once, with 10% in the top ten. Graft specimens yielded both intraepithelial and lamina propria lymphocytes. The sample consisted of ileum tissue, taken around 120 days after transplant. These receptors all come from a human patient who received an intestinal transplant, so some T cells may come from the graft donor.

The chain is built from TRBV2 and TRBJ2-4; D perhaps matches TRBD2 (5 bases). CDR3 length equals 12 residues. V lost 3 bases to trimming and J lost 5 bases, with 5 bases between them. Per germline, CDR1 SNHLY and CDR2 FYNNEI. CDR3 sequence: CASSEGENIQYF. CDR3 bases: TGTGCCAGCAGTGAGGGAGAAAACATTCAGTACTTC.

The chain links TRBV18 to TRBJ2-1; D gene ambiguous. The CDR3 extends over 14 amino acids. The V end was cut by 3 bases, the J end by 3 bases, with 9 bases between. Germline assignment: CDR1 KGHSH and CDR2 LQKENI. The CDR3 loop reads CASSPCSNYNEQFF. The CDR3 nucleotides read TGTGCCAGCTCACCGTGCTCGAACTACAATGAGCAGTTCTTC.

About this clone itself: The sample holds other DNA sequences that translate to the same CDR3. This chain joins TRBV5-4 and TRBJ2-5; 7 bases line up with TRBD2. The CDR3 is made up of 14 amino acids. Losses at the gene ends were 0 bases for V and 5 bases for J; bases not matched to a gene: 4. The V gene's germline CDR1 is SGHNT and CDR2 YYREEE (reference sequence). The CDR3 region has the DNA TGTGCCAGCAGCTTGGGACTAGCCGGGGAGACCCAGTACTTC. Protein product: CASSLGLAGETQYF.

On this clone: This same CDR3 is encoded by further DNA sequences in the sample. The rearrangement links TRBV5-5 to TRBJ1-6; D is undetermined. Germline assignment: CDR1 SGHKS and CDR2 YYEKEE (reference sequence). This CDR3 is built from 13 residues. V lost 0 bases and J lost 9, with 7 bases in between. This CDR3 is CASSLEWGSPLHF. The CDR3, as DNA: TGTGCCAGCAGCTTGGAGTGGGGTTCACCCCTCCACTTT.

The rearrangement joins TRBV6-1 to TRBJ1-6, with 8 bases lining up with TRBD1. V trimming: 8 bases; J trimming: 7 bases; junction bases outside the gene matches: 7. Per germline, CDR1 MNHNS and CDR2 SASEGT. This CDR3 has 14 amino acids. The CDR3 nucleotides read TGTGCCAGCGGTCAGGGGGCATGGAATTCACCCCTCCACTTT. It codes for CASGQGAWNSPLHF.

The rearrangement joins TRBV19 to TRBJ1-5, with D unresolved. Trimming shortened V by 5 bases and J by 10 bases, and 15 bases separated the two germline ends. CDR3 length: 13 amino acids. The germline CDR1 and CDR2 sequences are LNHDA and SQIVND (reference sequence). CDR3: CASSVQLHRPQHF. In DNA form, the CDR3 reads TGTGCCAGTAGTGTCCAGCTCCATCGACCCCAGCATTTT.

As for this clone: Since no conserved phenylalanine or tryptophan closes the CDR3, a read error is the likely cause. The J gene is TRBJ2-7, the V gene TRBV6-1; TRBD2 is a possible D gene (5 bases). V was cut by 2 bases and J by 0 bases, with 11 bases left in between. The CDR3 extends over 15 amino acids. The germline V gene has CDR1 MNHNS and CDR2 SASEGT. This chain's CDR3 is CASSELRGNSYEQYL. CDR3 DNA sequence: TGTGCCAGCAGTGAACTCCGGGGAAACTCCTACGAGCAGTACCTC.

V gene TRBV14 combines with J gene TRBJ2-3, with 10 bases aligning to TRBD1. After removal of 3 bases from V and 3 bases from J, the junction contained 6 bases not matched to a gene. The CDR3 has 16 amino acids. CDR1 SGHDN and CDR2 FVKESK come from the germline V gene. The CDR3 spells CASSHLRTGGTDTQYF. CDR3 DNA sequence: TGTGCCAGCAGCCACCTCCGGACAGGGGGAACAGATACGCAGTATTTT. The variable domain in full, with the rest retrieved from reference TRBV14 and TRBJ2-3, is EAGVTQFPSHSVIEKGQTVTLRCDPISGHDNLYWYRRVMGKEIKFLLHFVKESKQDESGMPNNRFLAERTGGTYSTLKVQPAELEDSGVYFCASSHLRTGGTDTQYFGPGTRLTVL.

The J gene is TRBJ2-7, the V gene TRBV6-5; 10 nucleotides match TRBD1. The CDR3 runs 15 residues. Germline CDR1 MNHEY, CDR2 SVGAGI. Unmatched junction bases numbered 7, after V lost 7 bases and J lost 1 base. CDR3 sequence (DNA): TGTGCCAGCACCTACGGGACAGGGGCTTCCTACGAGCAGTACTTC. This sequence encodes CASTYGTGASYEQYF.